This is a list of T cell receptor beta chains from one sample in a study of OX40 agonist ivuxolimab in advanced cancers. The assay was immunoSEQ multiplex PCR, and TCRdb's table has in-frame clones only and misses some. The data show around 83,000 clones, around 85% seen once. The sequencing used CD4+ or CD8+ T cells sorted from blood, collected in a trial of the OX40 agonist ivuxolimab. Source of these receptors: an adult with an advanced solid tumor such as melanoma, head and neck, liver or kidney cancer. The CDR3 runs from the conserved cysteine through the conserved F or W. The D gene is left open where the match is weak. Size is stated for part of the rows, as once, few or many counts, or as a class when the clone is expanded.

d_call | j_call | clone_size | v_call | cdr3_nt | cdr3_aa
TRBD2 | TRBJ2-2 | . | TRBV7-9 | TGTGCCAGCAGCCTCGGACTAGCGGGAGGGGGCACCGGGGAGCTGTTTTTT | CASSLGLAGGGTGELFF
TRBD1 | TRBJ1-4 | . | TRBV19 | TGTGCCAGTAGTATACCAGGGGGTGAAAAACTGTTTTTT | CASSIPGGEKLFF
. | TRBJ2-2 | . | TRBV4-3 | TGCGCCAGCAGCCAAGGTATCTTATACACCGGGGAGCTGTTTTTT | CASSQGILYTGELFF
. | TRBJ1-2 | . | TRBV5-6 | TGTGCCAGCAGCTCCACCTATTTCAGGAGCAACTATGGCTACACCTTC | CASSSTYFRSNYGYTF
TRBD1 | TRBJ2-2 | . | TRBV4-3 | TGCGCCAGCAGCCACACACCGGGACAGGGAACCGGGGAGCTGTTTTTT | CASSHTPGQGTGELFF
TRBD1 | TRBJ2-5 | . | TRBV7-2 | TGTGCCAGCAGCCCCAACGGGGACAGGGGGCGTAGGGAGACCCAGTACTTC | CASSPNGDRGRRETQYF
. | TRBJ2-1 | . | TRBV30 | TGTGCCTCGAGGGGGCTAGCGCAATACAATGAGCAGTTCTTC | CASRGLAQYNEQFF
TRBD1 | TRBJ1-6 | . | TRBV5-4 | TGTGCCAGCAGCCCGGACAGGACAAATAATTCACCCCTCCACTTT | CASSPDRTNNSPLHF
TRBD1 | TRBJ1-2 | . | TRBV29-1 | TGCAGCGACCTGGGGACAGGGGGCGTCGGCTACACCTTC | CSDLGTGGVGYTF
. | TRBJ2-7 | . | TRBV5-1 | TGCGCCAGCAGCTCCCGGGACTACGAGCAGTACTTC | CASSSRDYEQYF
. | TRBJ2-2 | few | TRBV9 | TGTGCCAGCAGCGTAGCGGGGAACACCGGGGAGCTGTTTTTT | CASSVAGNTGELFF
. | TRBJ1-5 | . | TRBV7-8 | TGTGCCAGCAGCTCATATAGAGGAATGGGGTTCAGCAATCAGCCCCAGCATTTT | CASSSYRGMGFSNQPQHF
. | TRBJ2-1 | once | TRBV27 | TGTGCCAGCAGTTTATATGACGTTAGGGGGAGCGGCTACAATGAGCAGTTCTTC | CASSLYDVRGSGYNEQFF
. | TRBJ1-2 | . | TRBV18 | TGTGCCAGCTCACCACCGGTAGGGTTACGGAGCTATGGCTACACCTTC | CASSPPVGLRSYGYTF
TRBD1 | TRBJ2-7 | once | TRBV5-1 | TGCGCCAGCAGGCCCGACAGGGGGCTAGCCGAGCAGTACTTC | CASRPDRGLAEQYF
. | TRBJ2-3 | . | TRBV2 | TGTGCCAGCAGTGGACAGCGCACAGATACGCAGTATTTT | CASSGQRTDTQYF
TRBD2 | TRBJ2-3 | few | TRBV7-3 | TGTGCCAGCAGCTTCAACCTAGCGGGATATGGCACAGATACGCAGTATTTT | CASSFNLAGYGTDTQYF
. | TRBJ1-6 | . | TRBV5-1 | TGCGCCAGCAGCTTGGCCGGAGGGATCACCGATAATTCACCCCTTCACTTT | CASSLAGGITDNSPLHF
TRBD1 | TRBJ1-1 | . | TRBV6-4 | TGTGCCAGCAGTGATCCGGGACAGGGGATTGAAGCTTTCTTT | CASSDPGQGIEAFF
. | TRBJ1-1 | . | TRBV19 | TGTGCCAGTAGTACTCGACAGGAAATGAACACTGAAGCTTTCTTT | CASSTRQEMNTEAFF
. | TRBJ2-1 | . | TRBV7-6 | TGTGCCAGCAGTCTTAGCAGAAGCTCCTACAATGAGCAGTTCTTC | CASSLSRSSYNEQFF
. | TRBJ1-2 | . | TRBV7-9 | TGTGCCAGCAGCCGAGGTGAGGGCGCGTATGGCTACACCTTC | CASSRGEGAYGYTF
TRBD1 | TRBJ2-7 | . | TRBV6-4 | TGTGCCAGCAGCCCCGGGACAGGGTATGCCTACGAGCAGTACTTC | CASSPGTGYAYEQYF
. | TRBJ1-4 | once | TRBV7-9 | TGTGCCAGCAGTTTAGGGGGGGTCCACGGGGAAAAACTGTTTTTT | CASSLGGVHGEKLFF
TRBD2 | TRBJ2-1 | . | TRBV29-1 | TGCAGCGTTGATGGACTAGCGGGGGATGAGCAGTTCTTC | CSVDGLAGDEQFF
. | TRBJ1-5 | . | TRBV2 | TGTGCCAGCAGGGAACATTCTCTTAGCAATCAGCCCCAGCATTTT | CASREHSLSNQPQHF
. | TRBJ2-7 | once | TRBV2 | TGTGCCAGCAGTGTAGGGGGGAGATCCTACGGGCAGTACTTC | CASSVGGRSYGQYF
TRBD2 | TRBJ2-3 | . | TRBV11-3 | TGTGCCAGCAGCTTAGTGGTCGGGGGGTCAGATACGCAGTATTTT | CASSLVVGGSDTQYF
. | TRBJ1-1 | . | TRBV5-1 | TGCGCCAGCAGTTCCATCGAAGTCACTGAAGCTTTCTTT | CASSSIEVTEAFF
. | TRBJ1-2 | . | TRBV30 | TGTGCCTGGACCAGGACAGCCTTGAACTATGGCTACACCTTC | CAWTRTALNYGYTF
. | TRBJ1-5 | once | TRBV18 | TGTGCCAGCTCACCAATAAAGGGGGGCAATCAGCCCCAGCATTTT | CASSPIKGGNQPQHF
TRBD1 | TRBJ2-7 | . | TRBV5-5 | TGTGCCAGCAGCTTTACAGGGGGCGGCTACGAGCAGTACTTC | CASSFTGGGYEQYF
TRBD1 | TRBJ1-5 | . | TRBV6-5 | TGTGCCAGCAGTTCAAGGAAAAGGGGGCGAGAGCCCCAGCATTTT | CASSSRKRGREPQHF
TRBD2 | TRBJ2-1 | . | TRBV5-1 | TGCGCCAGCAGCTTGGTGGCTAGCGGGGGGGCAAGGAATGAGCAGTTCTTC | CASSLVASGGARNEQFF
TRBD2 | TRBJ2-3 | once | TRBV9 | TGTGCCAGCAGCTCCTCTAGCGGGGGGACCTTCACAGATACGCAGTATTTT | CASSSSSGGTFTDTQYF
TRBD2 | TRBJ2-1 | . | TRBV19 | TGTGCCAGTAGGATAGCCCGGGGAGGGGTTTGGGGTGAGCAGTTCTTC | CASRIARGGVWGEQFF
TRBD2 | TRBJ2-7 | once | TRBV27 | TGTGCCAGCAGTCCAGCCGGGACTAGCGGGACCTACGAGCAGTACTTC | CASSPAGTSGTYEQYF
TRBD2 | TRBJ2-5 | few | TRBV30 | TGTGCCCGCCGAACGGGGGAGGGTAGGTCAGAGACCCAGTACTTC | CARRTGEGRSETQYF
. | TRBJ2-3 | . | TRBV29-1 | TGCAGCGTTGAAGTGGCCCGCTACAGCGTCCTCGACATTAAATACACAGATACGCAGTATTTT | CSVEVARYSVLDIKYTDTQYF
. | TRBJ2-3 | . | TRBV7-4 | TGTGCCAGCAGCTTAGAAGTTAGTCGGGGCTCTAGCACAGATACGCAGTATTTT | CASSLEVSRGSSTDTQYF
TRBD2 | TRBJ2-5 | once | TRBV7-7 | TGTGCTAGCAGCTCGGGACTAGCGGGGGGGCCGGAGACCCAGTACTTC | CASSSGLAGGPETQYF
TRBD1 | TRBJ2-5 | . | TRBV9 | TGTGCCAGCAGCGTAACTGGCCGGGACAGGTCAGAGACCCAGTACTTC | CASSVTGRDRSETQYF
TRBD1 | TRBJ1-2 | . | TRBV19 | TGTGCCAGTAGTACTCGACAGGGAAAGGCTAACTATGGCTACACCTTC | CASSTRQGKANYGYTF
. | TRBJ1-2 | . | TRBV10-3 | TGTGCCATCAGTGTAAGGGGCGTCGTCGATGGCTACACCTTC | CAISVRGVVDGYTF
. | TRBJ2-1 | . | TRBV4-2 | TGTGCCAGCAGCCCACCCCATACAGGTAGGGGGAGGGACAATGAGCAGTTCTTC | CASSPPHTGRGRDNEQFF